This entry lists 19 T cell receptor beta chains sequenced from one sample in a study of cytomegalovirus exposure and HLA in healthy donors (dated by TCRdb to about 2017). Library creation used the immunoSEQ multiplex PCR assay. The multiplex PCR relied on a mix of 60 forward primers for TCR Vbeta segments and 13 reverse primers for TCR Jbeta segments. The immuneACCESS repertoire file appears here via TCRdb, limited to in-frame rearrangements. These files lack a portion of the clones; in checked studies, under half of the deficit traces to unresolved V genes, and the cause of the others is not known. The sample data list around 140,000 clones, and 65% to 85% of these were observed just once. The top ten hold about 1.6% of the sample. The sequenced material came from PBMCs. These TCRs come from a woman aged 18-29 years in good health and CMV-seronegative.

V usage is TRBV28 and J usage is TRBJ1-2; weak D call: TRBD1 (6 bases). Trimming left V 3 bases short and J 8 bases short, with 13 bases between. CDR3 length equals 13 residues. CDR1 MDHEN and CDR2 SYDVKM come from the germline V gene. As DNA, the CDR3 is TGTGCCAGCAGTTTTCAGGGGACCTCGGGCTACACCTTC. Amino acid sequence: CASSFQGTSGYTF.

The rearrangement uses TRBV7-7 and TRBJ2-5; TRBD1 is a possible D gene (6 bases). The germline V gene has CDR1 SSHAT and CDR2 FNYEAQ (reference sequence). The CDR3 consists of 16 residues. Trimming took 1 base from V and 1 from J, leaving 13 bases between them. The CDR3 is CASSLGRQVSQETQYF. The CDR3 nucleotides are TGTGCCAGCAGCTTAGGCAGACAGGTCTCCCAAGAGACCCAGTACTTC.

This clone was seen more than once but under ten times. The gene calls are TRBV7-9 and TRBJ2-1, with D possibly matching TRBD2 (5 bases). This CDR3 is built from 13 residues. Germline values: CDR1 SEHNR, CDR2 FQNEAQ (reference sequence). The V and J ends lost 4 bases and 5 bases respectively, with 9 bases between them. The DNA for the CDR3 is TGTGCCAGCAGCTCCCGGGGAGACAATGAGCAGTTCTTC. Protein: CASSSRGDNEQFF.

In this sample, this clone turned up once. The genes are TRBV2 and TRBJ2-7, with D possibly matching TRBD2 (5 bases). Trimming removed 6 bases at V and 6 bases at J, with 24 bases between. The CDR3 runs 16 residues. Germline loops: CDR1 SNHLY, CDR2 FYNNEI. CDR3 sequence reads: CASSRNNLRVGGEQYF. The CDR3 DNA reads as TGTGCCAGCAGCAGAAACAACCTAAGAGTTGGAGGCGAGCAGTACTTC.

The chain recombines TRBV7-9 with TRBJ2-1; TRBD2 aligns across 9 bases. The CDR3 length is 14 residues. V trimming: 5 bases; J trimming: 8 bases; junction bases outside the gene matches: 7. Germline V gene data show CDR1 as SEHNR and CDR2 as FQNEAQ (reference sequence). DNA for the CDR3: TGTGCCAGCAGCGGCCTAGCGGGACTCTATGAGCAGTTCTTC. Its protein product is CASSGLAGLYEQFF.

J is TRBJ2-1 and V is TRBV19; 8 bases match TRBD1. The germline CDR1 and CDR2 sequences are LNHDA and SQIVND (reference sequence). This CDR3 spans 12 amino acids. The J segment lost 14 bases and the V segment lost 4 bases, leaving 7 bases of the junction unmatched. The CDR3 region is CASSTRRDRKFF. CDR3 nucleotides: TGTGCCAGTAGTACCCGTCGGGACAGGAAGTTCTTC.

The chain is built from TRBV5-1 and TRBJ1-1; no definite D call. V dropped 3 bases and J dropped 4 bases, with 10 bases sitting between them. Germline V gene data show CDR1 as SGHRS and CDR2 as YFSETQ. This CDR3 spans 13 amino acids. Written as DNA, the CDR3 is TGCGCCAGCAGCTCAGACATCTCCACTGAAGCTTTCTTT. Translating it yields CASSSDISTEAFF.

The chain uses TRBV10-3 and TRBJ2-3; 9 bases are a match to TRBD2. The J segment lost 5 bases and the V segment lost 0 bases, leaving 6 bases of the junction unmatched. Germline lookup yields CDR1 ENHRY and CDR2 SYGVKD. The CDR3 consists of 16 residues. The CDR3 nucleotides are TGTGCCATCAGTGAGTCGGCGGGAGCGGGGGGAGATACGCAGTATTTT. It encodes CAISESAGAGGDTQYF.

This rearrangement joins TRBV5-4 to TRBJ1-4, with D unclear. The CDR3 runs to 15 residues. V was clipped by 0 bases and J by 7 bases, with 13 bases between them. Germline CDR1 SGHNT, CDR2 YYREEE (reference sequence). The CDR3 region has the DNA TGTGCCAGCAGCTTGGGGGTGGAGGAGGGTGAAAAACTGTTTTTT. This encodes CASSLGVEEGEKLFF.

CDR3 coding DNA: TGTGCCAATATGGGACAACCTAAGAGGGAGACCCAGTACTTC. Its translation: CANMGQPKRETQYF. The chain uses TRBV14 and TRBJ2-5; the D gene is possibly TRBD1 (6 bases). CDR3 length: 14 amino acids. The V end lost 10 bases, the J end lost 5 bases, and 20 bases lay between the germline ends. Germline V gene data show CDR1 as SGHDN and CDR2 as FVKESK.

The chain joins TRBV5-1 to TRBJ1-1, with D possibly TRBD1 on 5 matching bases. This CDR3 is 14 amino acids long. Germline lookup yields CDR1 SGHRS and CDR2 YFSETQ. V gave up 0 bases and J gave up 6 bases, with 12 bases separating them. CDR3 region: CASSLDKGRSEAFF. The CDR3 coding sequence is TGCGCCAGCAGCTTGGACAAGGGGAGGTCTGAAGCTTTCTTT.

The chain couples TRBV7-6 to TRBJ2-3, with D perhaps TRBD1 (5 bases). Between the trimmed V and J ends, which lost 5 bases and 2 bases, there was a span of 11 bases. This CDR3 has 14 residues. Germline V CDR1 and CDR2: SGHVS, FNYEAQ. Here the CDR3 DNA reads TGTGCCAGCAGCCCCCAGGGTAACACAGATACGCAGTATTTT. Translating gives CASSPQGNTDTQYF.

The gene calls are TRBV10-3 and TRBJ2-5; no clear D gene. Trimming left V 0 bases short and J 2 bases short, with 7 bases between. CDR1 and CDR2 (germline): ENHRY, SYGVKD. The CDR3 covers 14 residues. CDR3 coding DNA: TGTGCCATCAGTGAGTCGAGTAGTCAAGAGACCCAGTACTTC. Its translation: CAISESSSQETQYF.

V and J are TRBV5-1 and TRBJ2-5, with D tentatively TRBD2 (5 bases). CDR3 size: 13 residues. Trimming removed 1 base from V and 4 bases from J, with 8 bases in between. From germline, CDR1 is SGHRS and CDR2 YFSETQ. The CDR3 sequence is CASSLLARETQYF. For the CDR3, the DNA is TGCGCCAGCAGCTTGCTAGCACGAGAGACCCAGTACTTC.

V gene TRBV5-4 combines with J gene TRBJ2-7; TRBD2 is a possible D gene (5 bases). Germline V gene sequence: CDR1 SGHNT, CDR2 YYREEE (reference sequence). Trimming cost V 3 bases and J 2 bases, with 9 bases left between them. The CDR3 sequence is 13 residues long. The CDR3 DNA reads as TGTGCCAGCAGCTCTGGAGGACCCTACGAGCAGTACTTC. Protein product: CASSSGGPYEQYF.

DNA for the CDR3: TGTGCCAGCAGTTCCGCCGGGACAGGGGGAGAGACCCAGTACTTC. It specifies CASSSAGTGGETQYF. The chain couples TRBV6-5 to TRBJ2-5, with 11 bases fitting TRBD1. The V and J ends lost 4 bases and 4 bases, in that order; junction bases with no gene match: 5. CDR1 and CDR2 (germline): MNHEY, SVGAGI. This CDR3 region has 15 residues.

This sequence joins TRBV2 and TRBJ2-1; 9 positions agree with TRBD2. This CDR3 has 13 amino acids. Germline loops: CDR1 SNHLY, CDR2 FYNNEI. The V and J ends lost 4 bases and 10 bases, in that order; junction bases with no gene match: 5. CDR3 bases: TGTGCCAGCAGTGCTAGCGGGGCCAACGAGCAGTTCTTC. It is translated as CASSASGANEQFF.

This clone was seen only once. V usage is TRBV27 and J usage is TRBJ2-2; TRBD1 agrees at 9 bases. Germline CDR1 reads MNHEY; CDR2 reads SMNVEV (reference sequence). After removal of 10 bases from V and 4 bases from J, the junction contained 10 bases not matched to a gene. The CDR3 spans 15 residues. The CDR3 here is CATYHRGRITGELFF. The CDR3 DNA follows: TGTGCCACCTACCACAGGGGGCGTATCACCGGGGAGCTGTTTTTT.

This clone has more than one count but fewer than ten. The V and J genes are TRBV29-1 and TRBJ1-2, with 10 bases that match TRBD1. Trimming at V came to 7 bases and at J to 7 bases, leaving 9 bases not matched to a gene. Germline V CDR1 and CDR2: SQVTM, ANQGSEA. The CDR3 has 13 amino acids. The CDR3, as DNA: TGCAGCGCCGCGACAGGGGGCAAGTTTGGCTACACCTTC. Protein: CSAATGGKFGYTF. Filled out from reference TRBV29-1 and TRBJ1-2, the complete variable domain reads SAVISQKPSRDICQRGTSLTIQCQVDSQVTMMFWYRQQPGQSLTLIATANQGSEATYESGFVIDKFPISRPNLTFSTLTVSNMSPEDSSIYLCSAATGGKFGYTFGSGTRLTVV.